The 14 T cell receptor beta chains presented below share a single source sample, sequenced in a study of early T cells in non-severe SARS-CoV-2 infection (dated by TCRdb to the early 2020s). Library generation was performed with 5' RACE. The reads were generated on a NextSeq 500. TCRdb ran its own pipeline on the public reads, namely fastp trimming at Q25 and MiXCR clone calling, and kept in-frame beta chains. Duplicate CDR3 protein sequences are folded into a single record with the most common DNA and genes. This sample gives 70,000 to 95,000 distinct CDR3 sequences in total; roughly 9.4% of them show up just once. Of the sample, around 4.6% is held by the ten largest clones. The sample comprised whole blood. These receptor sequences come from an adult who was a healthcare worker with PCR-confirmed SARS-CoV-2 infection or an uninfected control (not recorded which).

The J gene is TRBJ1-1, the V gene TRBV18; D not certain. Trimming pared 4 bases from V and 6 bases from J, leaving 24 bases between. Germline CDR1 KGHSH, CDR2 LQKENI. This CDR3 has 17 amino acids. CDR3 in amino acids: CASSLSRGRERWAEAFF. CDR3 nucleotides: TGTGCCAGCTCACTTTCCCGAGGGAGGGAACGCTGGGCTGAAGCTTTCTTT.

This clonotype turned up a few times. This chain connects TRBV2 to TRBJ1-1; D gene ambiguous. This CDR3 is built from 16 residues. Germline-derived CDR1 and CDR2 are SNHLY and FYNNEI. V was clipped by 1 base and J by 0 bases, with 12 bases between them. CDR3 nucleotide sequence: TGTGCCAGCAGTGAAGGGTCCCGCCGAATGAACACTGAAGCTTTCTTT. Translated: CASSEGSRRMNTEAFF.

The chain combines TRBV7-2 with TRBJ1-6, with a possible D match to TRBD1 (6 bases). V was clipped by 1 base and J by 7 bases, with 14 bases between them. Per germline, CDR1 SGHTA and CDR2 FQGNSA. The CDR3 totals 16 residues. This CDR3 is CASSLGRVGANSPLHF. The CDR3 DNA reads TGTGCCAGCAGCTTAGGAAGAGTGGGGGCGAATTCACCCCTCCACTTT.

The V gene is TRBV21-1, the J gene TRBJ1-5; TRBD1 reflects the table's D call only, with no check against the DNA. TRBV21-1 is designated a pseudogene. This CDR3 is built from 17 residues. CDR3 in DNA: TGTGCCAGCGTAATGGGACAGGGGGGAATTAGCAATCAGCCCCAGCATTTT. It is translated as CASVMGQGGISNQPQHF.

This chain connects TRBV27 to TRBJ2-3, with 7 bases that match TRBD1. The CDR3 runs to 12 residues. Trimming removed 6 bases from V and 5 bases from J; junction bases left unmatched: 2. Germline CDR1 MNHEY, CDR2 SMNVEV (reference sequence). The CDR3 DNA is TGTGCCAGCAGACCAGGGGGAGATACGCAGTATTTT. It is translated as CASRPGGDTQYF.

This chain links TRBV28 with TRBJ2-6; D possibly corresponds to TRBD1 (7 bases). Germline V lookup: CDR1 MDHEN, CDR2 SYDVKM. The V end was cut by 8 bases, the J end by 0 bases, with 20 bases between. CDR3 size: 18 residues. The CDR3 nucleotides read TGTGCCAGCGGGGTCGCGGGACAGTCCTCCTCTGGGGCCAACGTCCTGACTTTC. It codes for CASGVAGQSSSGANVLTF.

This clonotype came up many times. The DNA of the CDR3 is TGTGCCAGCAGTAGAAACCGGGACATAAGGCAAGAGACCCAGTACTTC. Protein: CASSRNRDIRQETQYF. The genes are TRBV28 and TRBJ2-5; possible D gene TRBD1, 6 bases. CDR3 length: 16 amino acids. V was trimmed by 5 bases and J by 2 bases, leaving 18 bases between them. Germline V gene sequence: CDR1 MDHEN, CDR2 SYDVKM.

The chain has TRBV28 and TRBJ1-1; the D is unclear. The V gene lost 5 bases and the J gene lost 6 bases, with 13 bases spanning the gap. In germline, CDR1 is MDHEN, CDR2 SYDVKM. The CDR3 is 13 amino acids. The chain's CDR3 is CASSAANVPEAFF. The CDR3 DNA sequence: TGTGCCAGCAGTGCCGCCAACGTCCCTGAAGCTTTCTTT.

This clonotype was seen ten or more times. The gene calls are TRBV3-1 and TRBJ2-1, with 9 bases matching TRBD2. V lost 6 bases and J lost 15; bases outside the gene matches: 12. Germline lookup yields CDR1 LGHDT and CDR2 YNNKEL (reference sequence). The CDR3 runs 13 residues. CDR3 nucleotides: TGTGCCAGCAGACCATCTAGCGGGACTTCCTGGTTCTTC. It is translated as CASRPSSGTSWFF.

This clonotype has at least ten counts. The CDR3 loop is CASSAFAGGLTGELFF. DNA for the CDR3: TGTGCCAGCAGCGCCTTTGCGGGAGGATTGACCGGGGAGCTGTTTTTT. The gene calls are TRBV7-3 and TRBJ2-2, with TRBD2 matching 8 bases. CDR1 is SGHTA, CDR2 FQGTGA, per germline. V trimming: 5 bases; J trimming: 5 bases; junction bases outside the gene matches: 10. This CDR3 contains 16 residues.

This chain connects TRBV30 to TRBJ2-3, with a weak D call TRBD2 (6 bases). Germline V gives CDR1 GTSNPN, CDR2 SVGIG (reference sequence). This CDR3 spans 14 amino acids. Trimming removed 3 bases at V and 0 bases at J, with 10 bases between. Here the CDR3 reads CAWRRGLSTDTQYF. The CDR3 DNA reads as TGTGCCTGGAGGCGGGGTTTAAGCACAGATACGCAGTATTTT.

In DNA, the CDR3 is TGTGCCAGCAGCTTAGTTGCCAGGGGCCCGAATGAGCAGTTCTTC. Protein product: CASSLVARGPNEQFF. The chain links TRBV7-2 to TRBJ2-1; a weak D match, TRBD1 (6 bases). This CDR3 is built from 15 residues. V was shortened by 1 base and J by 7 bases, with 14 bases between the two germline ends. Germline V CDR1 and CDR2: SGHTA, FQGNSA.

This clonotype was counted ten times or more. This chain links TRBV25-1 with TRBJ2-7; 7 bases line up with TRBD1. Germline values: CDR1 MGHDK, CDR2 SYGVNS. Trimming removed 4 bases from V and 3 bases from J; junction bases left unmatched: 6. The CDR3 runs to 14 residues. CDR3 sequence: CASSATGPHYEQYF. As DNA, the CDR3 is TGTGCCAGCAGTGCGACAGGGCCCCACTACGAGCAGTACTTC.

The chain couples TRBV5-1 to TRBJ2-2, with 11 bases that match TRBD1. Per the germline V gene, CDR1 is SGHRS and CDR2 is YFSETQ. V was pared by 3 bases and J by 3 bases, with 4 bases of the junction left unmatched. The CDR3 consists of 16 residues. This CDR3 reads CASSSRDRGDTGELFF. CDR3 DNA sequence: TGCGCCAGCAGCTCCCGGGACAGGGGGGACACCGGGGAGCTGTTTTTT.